This T cell receptor (beta chain) was retrieved from a study of T cell changes during pregnancy in multiple sclerosis (dated by TCRdb to about 2019). In the study overall: In women with multiple sclerosis, the researchers looked at how the T cell repertoire shifted as pregnancy progressed.

Library creation used the immunoSEQ multiplex PCR assay. The immuneACCESS repertoire file appears here via TCRdb, limited to in-frame rearrangements. These files lack a portion of the clones; in checked studies, under half of the deficit traces to unresolved V genes, and the cause of the others is not known. The sample table records under 75,000 clones; approximately 92% of these occur just once. The ten largest clones capture over 2% of the sample. CDR1 and CDR2, looked up from the germline V gene, are MNHEY and SVGAGI. From its cysteine to its phenylalanine, the CDR3 spans 15 amino acids. The DNA shown is the 45-base CDR3, in frame from base 1. The V end loses 4 bases and the J end loses 1 base, and a stretch of 10 bases separates them. Comments on this clone: Its binding antigen is unknown. One base away there is no much larger clone; base qualities are not given.

The rearranged chain carries TRBV6-5 and TRBJ2-2; the D region possibly corresponds to TRBD1 (6 bases align). This TCR was recovered from a female donor with multiple sclerosis, enrolled in a pregnancy study. The sample consisted of peripheral blood, taken in the first trimester of pregnancy. The encoded CDR3 is CASSWGQGNTGELFF. The sequenced DNA: TGTGCCAGCAGTTGGGGGCAGGGGAACACCGGGGAGCTGTTTTTT.